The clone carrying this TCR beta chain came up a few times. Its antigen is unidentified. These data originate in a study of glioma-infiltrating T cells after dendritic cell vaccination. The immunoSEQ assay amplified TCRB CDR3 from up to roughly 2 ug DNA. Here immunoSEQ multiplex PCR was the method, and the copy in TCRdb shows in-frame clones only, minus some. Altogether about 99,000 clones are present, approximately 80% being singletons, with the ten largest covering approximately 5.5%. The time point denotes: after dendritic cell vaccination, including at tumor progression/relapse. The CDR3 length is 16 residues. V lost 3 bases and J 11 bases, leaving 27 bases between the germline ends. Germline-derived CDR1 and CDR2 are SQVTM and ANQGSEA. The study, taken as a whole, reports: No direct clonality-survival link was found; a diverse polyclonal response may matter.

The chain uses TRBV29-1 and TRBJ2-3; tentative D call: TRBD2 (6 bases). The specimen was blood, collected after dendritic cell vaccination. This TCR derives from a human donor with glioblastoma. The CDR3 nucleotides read TGCAGCGTTGATCCCACCCCCGGCCTGGAGACTAGGGGGCAGTATTTT. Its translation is CSVDPTPGLETRGQYF.